This T cell receptor (beta chain) was identified during a study of blood T cell repertoires in COVID-19. Study overall: T cells, B-cell-depleted T cells, or PBMCs provided the cDNA or gDNA that served as material.

This CDR3 spans 13 amino acids. Germline loops: CDR1 LNHDA, CDR2 SQIVND (reference sequence). V was clipped by 4 bases and J by 7 bases; unmatched bases: 3. Assay used: immunoSEQ multiplex PCR; TCRdb lists only in-frame clones, some missing. The sample shows under 200,000 clones, 90% of them seen only once. This chain connects TRBV19 to TRBJ1-3; 8 bases are shared with TRBD1. The sequence was obtained from a man over 45 with acute or convalescent COVID-19. The sample was peripheral blood. The CDR3: CASSRGTGNTIYF. CDR3 DNA: TGTGCCAGTAGTAGAGGGACAGGCAACACCATATATTTT. Supplemented by reference TRBV19 and TRBJ1-3, the full variable domain reads DGGITQSPKYLFRKEGQNVTLSCEQNLNHDAMYWYRQDPGQGLRLIYYSQIVNDFQKGDIAEGYSVSREKKESFPLTVTSAQKNPTAFYLCASSRGTGNTIYFGEGSWLTVV.